This T cell receptor beta chain was found in a study of CD8+ T cells in alopecia areata. Findings and caveats of the study: The study found higher clonality in lesional than normal scalp, especially in alopecia totalis/universalis.

As to this clone: Its antigen is not known.

Sampling of alopecia areata patients yielded lesional scalp punch biopsies as well as peripheral blood. From PBMCs, CD4+ and CD8+ T cells were sorted. As the sequencing template, cDNA was produced by extracting RNA and reverse transcribing it. The protocol was immunoSEQ multiplex PCR, while the TCRdb copy is restricted to in-frame clones and leaves out a portion. Among 95,000 to 120,000 clones listed, 55% to 70% were seen once. Per germline, CDR1 KGHSH and CDR2 LQKENI. J was trimmed by 3 bases and V by 4 bases; bases with no gene match: 7. CDR3 length equals 16 residues. The chain couples TRBV18 to TRBJ2-1; 9 bases match TRBD2. The specimen sequenced was NKG2D-low CD8+ T cells sorted from blood. The sequence came from a human donor with alopecia areata. The CDR3 nucleotides are TGTGCCAGCTCACATGCCGGGACTAGCAACTACAATGAGCAGTTCTTC. This gives the protein CASSHAGTSNYNEQFF.